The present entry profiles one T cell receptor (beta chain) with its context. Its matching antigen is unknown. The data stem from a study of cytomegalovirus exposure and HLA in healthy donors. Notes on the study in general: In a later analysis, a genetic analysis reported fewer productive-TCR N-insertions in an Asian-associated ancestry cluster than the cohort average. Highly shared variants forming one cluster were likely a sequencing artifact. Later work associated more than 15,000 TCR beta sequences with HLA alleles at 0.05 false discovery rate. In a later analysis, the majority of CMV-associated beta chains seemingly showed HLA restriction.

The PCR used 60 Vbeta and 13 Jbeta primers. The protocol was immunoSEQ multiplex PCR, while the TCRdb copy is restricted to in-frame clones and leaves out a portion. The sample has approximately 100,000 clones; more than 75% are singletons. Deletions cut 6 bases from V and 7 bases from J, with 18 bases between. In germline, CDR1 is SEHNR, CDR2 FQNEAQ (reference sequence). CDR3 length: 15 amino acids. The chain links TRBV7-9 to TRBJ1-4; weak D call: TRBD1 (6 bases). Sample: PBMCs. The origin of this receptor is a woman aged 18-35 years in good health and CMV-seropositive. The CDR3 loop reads CASRETGGFSEKLFF. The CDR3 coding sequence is TGTGCCAGCAGAGAAACTGGGGGCTTCAGTGAAAAACTGTTTTTT.